The next 6 T cell receptor beta chains were all read from a single sample in a study of a mutant IDH1 vaccine in newly diagnosed glioma. Time point reported: baseline, week 1 (first vaccination visit). Specified treatment: pre-vaccination baseline after standard-of-care therapy. Data came from immunoSEQ multiplex PCR; TCRdb stores just in-frame clones and leaves some out. This table has about 66,000 clones, 80% to 90% appearing once. Here the sequenced sample was PBMCs, taken from a glioma patient treated with radiotherapy, temozolomide or both. These receptor sequences come from a man under 40 with glioma.

This chain joins TRBV11-2 and TRBJ2-1; 10 nucleotides match TRBD2. V was pared by 3 bases and J by 4 bases, with 3 bases of the junction left unmatched. CDR1 is SGHAT, CDR2 FQNNGV, per germline. This CDR3 has 15 residues. The CDR3 DNA is TGTGCCAGCAGCTTTCAAGCGGGGGGGTACAATGAGCAGTTCTTC. It codes for CASSFQAGGYNEQFF.

CDR3 region: CASSHRIRDTSYEQYF. The CDR3 nucleotides read TGCGCCAGCAGCCACCGAATTCGGGACACGTCCTACGAGCAGTACTTC. This rearrangement joins TRBV4-1 to TRBJ2-7, with a tentative D call TRBD1 (6 bases). The CDR3 contains 16 residues. Trimming removed 3 bases at V and 1 base at J, with 16 bases between. Germline V gene lookup returns CDR1 MGHRA and CDR2 YSYEKL.

This chain links TRBV28 with TRBJ1-2, with D hard to call. CDR3 length: 13 amino acids. The germline gives CDR1 MDHEN, CDR2 SYDVKM. V was shortened by 5 bases and J by 2 bases, with 9 bases between the two germline ends. Written as DNA, the CDR3 is TGTGCCAGCAGTCCTGCAAACAACTATGGCTACACCTTC. Translation: CASSPANNYGYTF.

This rearrangement joins TRBV14 to TRBJ2-1; D might be TRBD1 (6 bases). Between the trimmed V and J ends, which lost 0 bases and 3 bases, there was a span of 12 bases. This CDR3 comprises 16 residues. Germline loops: CDR1 SGHDN, CDR2 FVKESK. In DNA, the CDR3 is TGTGCCAGCAGCCAAGATTTTGGGGGCTTCTACAATGAGCAGTTCTTC. This gives the protein CASSQDFGGFYNEQFF.

The V and J genes are TRBV6-1 and TRBJ1-2; D is uncertain. CDR3 length equals 16 residues. V lost 2 bases to trimming and J lost 2 bases, with 15 bases between them. Germline loops: CDR1 MNHNS, CDR2 SASEGT. CDR3 amino acids: CASSELGGPSNYGYTF. In nucleotides, the CDR3 is TGTGCCAGCAGTGAACTCGGCGGACCATCGAACTATGGCTACACCTTC.

The rearrangement uses TRBV27 and TRBJ2-2; D gene uncertain. The germline CDR1 and CDR2 sequences are MNHEY and SMNVEV (reference sequence). The CDR3 sequence is 13 residues long. V was clipped by 3 bases and J by 5 bases, with 7 bases between them. As DNA, the CDR3 is TGTGCCAGCAGTTTCTATGGAACCGGGGAGCTGTTTTTT. It specifies CASSFYGTGELFF.